This T cell receptor beta chain derives from a study of T cell responses to AZD1222 COVID-19 vaccine listed by TCRdb under 2021. Looking at the study overall: AZD1222 recipients given second doses at about 4 weeks or at about 12 weeks were pooled, since spike-specific TCR depth and breadth were not found to differ between the two schedules. TCR sequencing covered 230 or so trial participants: roughly 200 given two doses of AZD1222 and approximately 26 given two doses of MenACWY control vaccine. Enrollment into the trials was organized by age into subgroups of 18-55, 56-69 and 70-plus years, and those subgroups contained approximately 160, 26 and 62 TCR-sequenced participants, respectively. Overall study outcomes, separate from this receptor: In the small 56-69-year group, the increase in depth fell short of significance, most likely because of low power. Conclusions about previously exposed vaccinees are limited because only five or six AZD1222 recipients were SARS-CoV-2 seropositive at baseline. Reportedly, almost half of the unique spike-specific TCRs recognized epitopes lying outside the regions that are mutated in the B.1.351 and B.1.1.7 variants. A significant rise in spike-specific TCR breadth and depth was observed after two AZD1222 doses relative to day 0 and relative to MenACWY recipients. Participants were mostly white British and included more females than males, and it was suggested by the authors that clonal diversity may have been underestimated. The vaccine-associated CD4 TCRs covered the entire spike protein, and the dominant responses fell in regions 160-218 and 743-854. Because no day 14 peak-response samples were available, repertoires were characterized only after the peak T cell response.

The label giving this sample's time point can be read as: baseline before first vaccination. Vaccinee samples came from UK trials COV001 and COV002, including a single-blind randomized controlled phase 2/3 trial of AZD1222 (ChAdOx1 nCoV-19) in healthy adults. Trial participant PBMC samples were collected at day 0 and day 28 after the second dose for TCRbeta chain sequencing. About this clone: It lacks a known antigen. Base qualities are not recorded, but no much larger clone differs from it by a single base.

The CDR3 regions of human TCRbeta chains were subjected to immunosequencing. On the study's bioinformatics: TCRs in the repertoires were compared against a reference library of SARS-CoV-2-specific TCRs that had been generated with the MIRA antigen-specificity platform. Breadth meant the fraction of unique TCRs that were SARS-CoV-2-associated, whereas depth meant the fraction of total T cells that were SARS-CoV-2-associated. Using the MIRA data, each spike-specific TCR was assigned both to the spike region to which the TCR was reactive and to a CD4 or CD8 class. Log10-transformed breadth and depth values were compared by one-way ANOVA with Sidak's multiple comparisons tests. In TCRdb, the immuneACCESS table is reduced to in-frame sequences with V and J assigned. These tables do not hold every clone; where another copy was compared, an unresolved V gene accounts for under half, and the others remain unexplained. From that table come the V and J calls and clone size; the DNA was used to work out D and trimming. Here the sample has more than 95,000 clones; more than 85% occur a single time. About 3% of the sample comes from the top ten.

Sample: peripheral blood, taken on day 0 of AZD1222 vaccination. This clonotype was obtained from an adult in good health.

Here the CDR3 is given as CASSISSGGYEQYF. The DNA sequence is TGTGCCAGTAGTATATCGTCCGGGGGTTACGAGCAGTACTTC. The V gene is TRBV19 and the J gene is TRBJ2-7; TRBD2 is possibly the D segment (6 matching bases). Between the V and J ends, shortened by 2 bases and 4 bases respectively, the junction contains 12 bases. CDR3 length: 14 amino acids, cysteine to phenylalanine. The only DNA kept is the CDR3, 42 bases in frame from the first base. Per the germline V gene (reference sequence), LNHDA is the CDR1 and SQIVND is the CDR2. The CDR3 plus the reference TRBV19 and TRBJ2-7 genes for the other parts give the full variable domain: DGGITQSPKYLFRKEGQNVTLSCEQNLNHDAMYWYRQDPGQGLRLIYYSQIVNDFQKGDIAEGYSVSREKKESFPLTVTSAQKNPTAFYLCASSISSGGYEQYFGPGTRLTVT.